This passage covers 21 T cell receptor beta chains from one sample sequenced in a study of shared clonotypes between healthy human individuals (dated by TCRdb to the early 2020s). Libraries were prepared through the immunoSEQ multiplex PCR assay. Entries here come from immuneACCESS through TCRdb and include only in-frame sequences with V and J called. Some clones fail to appear in such tables; in the studies checked, an unresolved V gene covers under half of the shortfall, and the cause of the remainder is unknown. A total of roughly 2,300,000 clones appear in this sample, around 93% of them only once. Around 0.38% of the sample goes to the ten largest clones. Sequencing input: naive CD4+ T cells from PBMCs. The sample's cell subset or site label is to be understood as: CD45RA+ positively selected. Receptor source: a man aged 18 to 29 in good health. Some clones in this sample may be carry-over from other donors' samples.

The chain links TRBV7-3 to TRBJ2-3; D remains unclear. Trimming stripped 5 bases from V and 1 base from J, with 13 bases between. There are 15 residues in the CDR3. Germline CDR1 SGHTA, CDR2 FQGTGA. The DNA for the CDR3 is TGTGCCAGCAGCCCACTGACTCAGGGCACAGATACGCAGTATTTT. Translation: CASSPLTQGTDTQYF.

This rearrangement joins TRBV7-3 to TRBJ2-1; TRBD2 might be the D (5 bases). Germline loops: CDR1 SGHTA, CDR2 FQGTGA. CDR3 size: 14 residues. V was trimmed by 5 bases and J by 13 bases, leaving 21 bases between them. CDR3 loop: CASSGGGLWAAQFF. CDR3 DNA: TGTGCCAGCAGCGGCGGAGGTTTATGGGCTGCCCAGTTCTTC.

The rearrangement links TRBV5-1 to TRBJ1-1; D unresolved. Germline CDR1 reads SGHRS; CDR2 reads YFSETQ. The CDR3 has 13 residues. Trimming pared 3 bases from V and 1 base from J, leaving 7 bases between. CDR3 amino acids: CASSSMGNTEAFF. CDR3 nucleotide sequence: TGCGCCAGCAGCTCGATGGGGAACACTGAAGCTTTCTTT.

V and J are TRBV25-1 and TRBJ2-6; TRBD1 matches 9 bases. CDR3 length equals 15 residues. V was pared by 6 bases and J by 2 bases, with 2 bases of the junction left unmatched. Germline V CDR1 and CDR2: MGHDK, SYGVNS. CDR3 coding DNA: TGTGCCAGCAGCACAGGGGGCGCTGGGGCCAACGTCCTGACTTTC. This codes for CASSTGGAGANVLTF.

The chain couples TRBV28 to TRBJ2-3; 7 bases match TRBD1. With V trimmed by 5 bases and J by 1 base, 12 bases remained unmatched. The CDR3 is made up of 17 amino acids. Germline V gene data show CDR1 as MDHEN and CDR2 as SYDVKM. The CDR3: CASSTPYRGEGTDTQYF. CDR3 bases: TGTGCCAGCAGTACCCCCTACAGGGGAGAGGGCACAGATACGCAGTATTTT.

V and J are TRBV4-2 and TRBJ2-1; D is ambiguous. Germline lookup yields CDR1 LGHNA and CDR2 YNFKEQ. Between the trimmed V and J ends, which lost 3 bases and 4 bases, there was a span of 4 bases. There are 12 residues in the CDR3. As DNA, the CDR3 is TGTGCCAGCAGCCACCAGTACAATGAGCAGTTCTTC. This codes for CASSHQYNEQFF.

The chain couples TRBV7-2 to TRBJ2-7; the D gene is possibly TRBD2 (6 bases). This CDR3 region has 16 residues. V lost 5 bases to trimming and J lost 0 bases, with 17 bases between them. The germline V gene encodes CDR1 SGHTA and CDR2 FQGNSA. CDR3 coding DNA: TGTGCCAGCAGCGGGGGGTCGACCATCCCCTCCTACGAGCAGTACTTC. It specifies CASSGGSTIPSYEQYF.

The V call is TRBV5-1, the J call TRBJ1-5; no clear D. Germline V gives CDR1 SGHRS, CDR2 YFSETQ. The CDR3 is 17 residues long. Trimming shortened V by 0 bases and J by 4 bases, and 17 bases separated the two germline ends. DNA of the CDR3: TGCGCCAGCAGCTTGGGCCCGTCCGGAGGGATGAATCAGCCCCAGCATTTT. Its protein product is CASSLGPSGGMNQPQHF.

The chain combines TRBV7-2 with TRBJ2-5; TRBD2 matches 7 bases. Germline V gene lookup returns CDR1 SGHTA and CDR2 FQGNSA. The CDR3 runs to 16 residues. Trimming at V came to 1 base and at J to 1 base, leaving 6 bases not matched to a gene. The CDR3 nucleotides are TGTGCCAGCAGCTTAGGTTGGGGCGGGGGCCAAGAGACCCAGTACTTC. Amino acid sequence: CASSLGWGGGQETQYF.

The rearrangement joins TRBV28 to TRBJ1-2; tentatively, D is TRBD1 (5 bases). V dropped 2 bases and J dropped 8 bases, with 21 bases sitting between them. The germline V gene encodes CDR1 MDHEN and CDR2 SYDVKM. The CDR3 has 16 residues. The CDR3 loop is CASSLTPSPWQGGYTF. CDR3 sequence (DNA): TGTGCCAGCAGTTTAACCCCCTCTCCCTGGCAGGGAGGCTACACCTTC.

This chain joins TRBV9 and TRBJ2-7, with a possible D match to TRBD2 (5 bases). There are 15 residues in the CDR3. V was shortened by 0 bases and J by 2 bases, with 12 bases between the two germline ends. Germline lookup yields CDR1 SGDLS and CDR2 YYNGEE. This CDR3 reads CASSVDGGRTYEQYF. CDR3 coding DNA: TGTGCCAGCAGCGTAGACGGCGGGCGTACCTACGAGCAGTACTTC.

The table lists this clone with a few counts. This rearrangement joins TRBV5-6 to TRBJ1-5; D gene uncertain. Germline CDR1 reads SGHDT; CDR2 reads YYEEEE. Trimming took off 1 base at V and 6 bases at J, with 5 bases between the two ends. The CDR3 totals 12 residues. CDR3 protein: CASSLFAQPQHF. The CDR3 DNA reads as TGTGCCAGCAGCTTGTTCGCTCAGCCCCAGCATTTT.

The V and J genes are TRBV9 and TRBJ1-5; 7 bases line up with TRBD1. The J segment lost 0 bases and the V segment lost 0 bases, leaving 12 bases of the junction unmatched. The CDR3 contains 19 residues. Germline CDR1 and CDR2: SGDLS and YYNGEE. CDR3 DNA: TGTGCCAGCAGCGTAGAAGTAGGGGGCCGATTGTATAGCAATCAGCCCCAGCATTTT. Protein product: CASSVEVGGRLYSNQPQHF.

V is TRBV6-1 and J is TRBJ2-7; D is tentatively TRBD1 or TRBD2 (5 bases each). The CDR3 has 14 amino acids. CDR1 and CDR2 (germline): MNHNS, SASEGT. Trimming pared 5 bases from V and 7 bases from J, leaving 18 bases between. The CDR3 nucleotides are TGTGCCAGCAGTACCCCGGGACGTCTCTGGGAGCAGTACTTC. Its protein product is CASSTPGRLWEQYF.

This sequence joins TRBV15 and TRBJ2-5, with D perhaps TRBD1 (6 bases). Germline loops: CDR1 LNHNV, CDR2 YYDKDF (reference sequence). This CDR3 has 16 residues. Deletions cut 3 bases from V and 3 bases from J, with 17 bases between. This CDR3 is CATSRGAFKAEETQYF. The CDR3 nucleotides read TGTGCCACCAGCAGGGGGGCCTTCAAAGCTGAAGAGACCCAGTACTTC.

The chain has TRBV30 and TRBJ1-4; possible D gene TRBD1, 6 bases. V was clipped by 3 bases and J by 7 bases, with 15 bases between them. The CDR3 sequence is 14 residues long. CDR1 is GTSNPN, CDR2 SVGIG, per germline (reference sequence). CDR3 sequence reads: CAWRDWGPGEKLFF. The CDR3 region has the DNA TGTGCCTGGAGGGACTGGGGGCCGGGTGAAAAACTGTTTTTT.

This chain connects TRBV6-5 to TRBJ2-7; 10 nucleotides match TRBD2. V gave up 10 bases and J gave up 5 bases; unmatched junction bases: 14. The germline V gene has CDR1 MNHEY and CDR2 SVGAGI. The CDR3 is 15 residues long. This CDR3 reads CATRRASGSGNEQYF. In DNA form, the CDR3 reads TGTGCCACCCGGAGAGCTAGCGGGAGCGGGAACGAGCAGTACTTC.

The gene calls are TRBV11-1 and TRBJ2-5; D is perhaps TRBD2 (6 bases). CDR3 length equals 16 residues. Germline V gene data show CDR1 as SGHAT and CDR2 as FQDESV (reference sequence). V was cut by 3 bases and J by 4 bases, with 18 bases left in between. CDR3 protein: CASSFDAGRSRETQYF. CDR3 sequence (DNA): TGTGCCAGCAGCTTCGATGCGGGAAGGAGTAGAGAGACCCAGTACTTC.

The chain uses TRBV27 and TRBJ1-2; D not resolved. CDR1 and CDR2 from the germline V gene are MNHEY and SMNVEV (reference sequence). The CDR3 loop spans 13 amino acids. V lost 8 bases, J lost 8 bases, and 18 bases lay in between. The CDR3 here is CASGRPPGIGYTF. The DNA of the CDR3 is TGTGCCAGCGGAAGGCCCCCAGGAATAGGCTACACCTTC.

The rearrangement links TRBV18 to TRBJ2-1; no clear D. The CDR3 sequence is 14 residues long. V lost 6 bases and J 15 bases, leaving 24 bases between the germline ends. In germline, CDR1 is KGHSH, CDR2 LQKENI. The CDR3 spells CASSSRTGDTIWFF. The DNA of the CDR3 is TGTGCCAGCTCCTCCCGGACCGGTGACACCATTTGGTTCTTC.

The chain carries TRBV14 and TRBJ2-7, with TRBD1 identical over 10 bases. Germline V lookup: CDR1 SGHDN, CDR2 FVKESK. The CDR3 runs 16 residues. Trimming took 1 base from V and 2 from J; bases not matched to a gene: 5. CDR3 nucleotides: TGTGCCAGCAGCCAAGGTGACGGGACAGGGGCCTACGAGCAGTACTTC. The encoded protein is CASSQGDGTGAYEQYF.